A single sample is the source of the 5 T cell receptor beta chains below, sequenced in a study of molecular identifiers for immune sequencing clone quantification. TCRdb ran MiXCR on the PCR reads and lists one entry per CDR3 protein. Seen here are more than 85,000 distinct CDR3 sequences, 36% observed once, and the top ten hold 4% to 5%. The sequencing sample was made of naive CD8+ T cells from blood, with Jurkat cell RNA spiked in. Subset meaning: FACS-sorted CD8+CD4-CCR7+CD45RA+ naive T cells. These receptors were obtained from a human donor in good health. Some libraries in this study had Jurkat cell RNA spiked in.

Details on this clonotype: The junction departs from the called germline gene at one end, perhaps through a read error. This rearrangement joins TRBV7-9 to TRBJ2-3, with 9 nucleotides matching TRBD1. This CDR3 comprises 15 residues. Germline CDR1 SEHNR, CDR2 FQNEAQ (reference sequence). CDR3 nucleotides: TGTGTCAGCAGCTTAGGGACAGGGTCGGTAGATACGCAGTATTTT. Its protein is CVSSLGTGSVDTQYF.

The chain is built from TRBV7-9 and TRBJ1-4; D is possibly TRBD1 (5 bases). The V end was cut by 5 bases, the J end by 6 bases, with 22 bases between. Germline V gives CDR1 SEHNR, CDR2 FQNEAQ (reference sequence). The CDR3 runs to 17 residues. CDR3: CASSVKRTGGRYEKLFF. The CDR3 nucleotides read TGTGCCAGCAGCGTCAAACGGACTGGGGGTCGGTATGAAAAACTGTTTTTT.

This clonotype has at least ten counts. The rearrangement uses TRBV12-3 or TRBV12-4 and TRBJ1-5, with 9 bases fitting TRBD1. Losses at the gene ends were 6 bases for V and 3 bases for J; bases not matched to a gene: 3. This CDR3 spans 14 amino acids. CDR3 in DNA: TGTGCCAGCAGGACACAGGGGGCCAATCAGCCCCAGCATTTT. It specifies CASRTQGANQPQHF.

About this clonotype: A much larger clone sits a single nucleotide away, making a read error possible. In this CDR3 the conserved last residue, phenylalanine or tryptophan, is missing, so a read error is likely. This rearrangement joins TRBV7-7 to TRBJ2-7; D may correspond to TRBD1 or TRBD2 (5 bases each). The CDR3 covers 15 residues. Germline V gene sequence: CDR1 SSHAT, CDR2 FNYEAQ (reference sequence). The CDR3 bases are TGTGCTAGCAGCTTAGCGAGTGGGGGTGCCTACGAGCAGTACCTC. This codes for CASSLASGGAYEQYL.

In the case of this clonotype: The CDR3 ends on some other residue instead of the conserved phenylalanine or tryptophan, so this is likely a read error. The chain joins TRBV24-1 to TRBJ2-1; D unclear. CDR3 size: 15 residues. Germline CDR1 reads KGHDR; CDR2 reads SFDVKD. Trimming took 6 bases from V and 3 from J, leaving 14 bases between them. CDR3 sequence reads: CATSFMGGNYNEQFL. Written as DNA, the CDR3 is TGTGCCACCAGTTTTATGGGCGGAAACTACAATGAGCAGTTCCTC.